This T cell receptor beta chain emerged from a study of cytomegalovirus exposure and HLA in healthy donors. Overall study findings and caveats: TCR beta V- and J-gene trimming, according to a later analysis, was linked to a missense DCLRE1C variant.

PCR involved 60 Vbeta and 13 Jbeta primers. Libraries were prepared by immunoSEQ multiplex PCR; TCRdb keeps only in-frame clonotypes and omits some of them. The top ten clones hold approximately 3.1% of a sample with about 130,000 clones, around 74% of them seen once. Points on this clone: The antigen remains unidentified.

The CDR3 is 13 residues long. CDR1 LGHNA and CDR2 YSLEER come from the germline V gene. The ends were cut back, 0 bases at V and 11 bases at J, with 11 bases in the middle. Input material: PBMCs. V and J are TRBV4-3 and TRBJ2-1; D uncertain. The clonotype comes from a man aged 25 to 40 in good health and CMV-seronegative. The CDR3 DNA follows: TGCGCCAGCAGCCAAGATTACGAGACTCAGCAGTTCTTC. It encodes CASSQDYETQQFF.